This TCR beta chain was captured in a study of T cell responses to AZD1222 COVID-19 vaccine. Study conclusions and caveats: Reportedly, nearly half of unique spike TCRs recognized epitopes outside B.1.351/B.1.1.7 mutations. Spike-spanning, vaccine-associated CD4 TCRs were dominant at 160-218 and 743-854. With two AZD1222 doses given, Spike-specific TCR breadth and depth both rose.

Clones were sequenced by immunoSEQ multiplex PCR, and TCRdb holds only the in-frame ones, with some missing. The repertoire holds 120,000 or so clones, 86% seen once, with around 3% in the top ten. The CDR3 runs to 19 residues. V gave up 4 bases and J gave up 0 bases, with 20 bases separating them. Per the germline V gene, CDR1 is SGHRS and CDR2 is YFSETQ. As to this clone: Antigen specificity is unknown.

This clonotype was sampled from an adult who received the AZD1222 COVID-19 vaccine. The specimen was peripheral blood, collected 28 days after the second AZD1222 dose. This chain connects TRBV5-1 to TRBJ1-6; D is possibly TRBD1 (5 bases). As DNA, the CDR3 is TGCGCCAGCAGCCGTACAGGTTCGTCAGGAGGCTCCTATAATTCACCCCTCCACTTT. Translated, it gives CASSRTGSSGGSYNSPLHF.